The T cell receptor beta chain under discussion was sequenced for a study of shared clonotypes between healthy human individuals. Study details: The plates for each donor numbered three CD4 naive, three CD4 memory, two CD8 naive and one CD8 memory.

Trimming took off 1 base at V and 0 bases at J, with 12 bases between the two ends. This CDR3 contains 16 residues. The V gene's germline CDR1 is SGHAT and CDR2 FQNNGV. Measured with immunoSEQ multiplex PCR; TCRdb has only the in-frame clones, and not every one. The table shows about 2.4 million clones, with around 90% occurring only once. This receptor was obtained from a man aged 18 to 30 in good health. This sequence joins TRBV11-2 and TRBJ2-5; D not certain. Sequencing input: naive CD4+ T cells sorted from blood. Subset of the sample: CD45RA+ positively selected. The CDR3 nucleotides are TGTGCCAGCAGCTTAGGGGGAAGGGCCTACCAAGAGACCCAGTACTTC. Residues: CASSLGGRAYQETQYF. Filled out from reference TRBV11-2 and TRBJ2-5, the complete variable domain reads EAGVAQSPRYKIIEKRQSVAFWCNPISGHATLYWYQQILGQGPKLLIQFQNNGVVDDSQLPKDRFSAERLKGVDSTLKIQPAKLEDSAVYLCASSLGGRAYQETQYFGPGTRLLVL.